What follows are 27 T cell receptor beta chains derived from one specimen sequenced in a study of control samples from healthy donors and cancer patients. The method was immunoSEQ multiplex PCR; TCRdb's version includes in-frame clones alone and lacks a portion of them. Among around 130,000 clones listed, around 87% were seen once. What was sequenced was blood. These receptor sequences come from a man under 40 in good health.

V is TRBV2 and J is TRBJ1-5, with 7 bases aligning to TRBD1. The CDR3 length is 17 residues. CDR1 is SNHLY, CDR2 FYNNEI, per germline. The ends lost 11 bases at V and 0 bases at J; junction bases unmatched: 16. As DNA, the CDR3 is TGTGCCGGCATTGATGACAGGGACCCTTATAGCAATCAGCCCCAGCATTTT. It translates to CAGIDDRDPYSNQPQHF.

The chain links TRBV18 to TRBJ2-5; D remains ambiguous. The CDR3 spans 12 residues. Trimming took 2 bases from V and 4 from J, leaving 5 bases between them. Germline values: CDR1 KGHSH, CDR2 LQKENI. DNA of the CDR3: TGTGCCAGCTCACCATATTTAGAGACCCAGTACTTC. Its translation is CASSPYLETQYF.

The sample holds a few counts of this clone. The genes are TRBV14 and TRBJ2-7, with 7 bases aligning to TRBD1. CDR1 and CDR2 (germline): SGHDN, FVKESK. V lost 6 bases and J lost 2; bases outside the gene matches: 4. The CDR3 is 13 amino acids. CDR3 coding DNA: TGTGCCAGCAGTCGGGACAGAACCTACGAGCAGTACGTC. It encodes CASSRDRTYEQYV.

The chain joins TRBV24-1 to TRBJ1-2, with D possibly matching TRBD1 (5 bases). The V and J ends lost 4 bases and 3 bases respectively, with 14 bases between them. The CDR3 is 15 residues long. Germline V gene sequence: CDR1 KGHDR, CDR2 SFDVKD. CDR3 protein: CATSDDRDWHYGYTF. The CDR3, as DNA: TGTGCCACCAGTGACGACCGGGACTGGCACTATGGCTACACCTTC.

The V call is TRBV10-3, the J call TRBJ2-1; TRBD2 agrees at 9 bases. Germline V gene sequence: CDR1 ENHRY, CDR2 SYGVKD. The ends lost 2 bases at V and 2 bases at J; junction bases unmatched: 7. The CDR3 covers 17 residues. CDR3 in DNA: TGTGCCATCAGTGAGGGTAGCGGGGGACGACCCTACAATGAGCAGTTCTTC. Encoded protein: CAISEGSGGRPYNEQFF.

The chain recombines TRBV19 with TRBJ2-2; tentatively, D is TRBD1 (6 bases). The CDR3 extends over 13 amino acids. V was clipped by 4 bases and J by 7 bases, with 10 bases between them. The germline CDR1 and CDR2 sequences are LNHDA and SQIVND (reference sequence). The CDR3 sequence: CASSTYRDGELFF. The CDR3 DNA reads as TGTGCCAGTAGTACATACAGGGACGGGGAGCTGTTTTTT.

This clone was seen only once. The V call is TRBV7-6, the J call TRBJ1-3; D ambiguous. Germline CDR1 and CDR2: SGHVS and FNYEAQ. CDR3 size: 16 residues. V dropped 1 base and J dropped 1 base, with 11 bases sitting between them. CDR3 nucleotides: TGTGCCAGCAGCTTAGTTGTCAGCGCTTCTGGAAACACCATATATTTT. Translating it yields CASSLVVSASGNTIYF.

V gene TRBV11-2 combines with J gene TRBJ2-2, with no clear D. The germline V gene encodes CDR1 SGHAT and CDR2 FQNNGV. This CDR3 spans 14 amino acids. Trimming removed 2 bases at V and 1 base at J, with 5 bases between. The CDR3 loop is CASSLQLNTGELFF. The CDR3 coding sequence is TGTGCCAGCAGCTTACAGCTGAACACCGGGGAGCTGTTTTTT.

The chain has TRBV5-1 and TRBJ1-4; 9 bases are a match to TRBD1. The V segment lost 4 bases and the J segment 8 bases; nucleotides outside the gene matches: 6. The CDR3 covers 14 residues. Germline CDR1 and CDR2: SGHRS and YFSETQ. This chain's CDR3 is CASSRDRAGEKLFF. The CDR3 DNA is TGCGCCAGCAGCCGGGACAGGGCAGGGGAAAAACTGTTTTTT.

The chain recombines TRBV10-3 with TRBJ2-7; 9 bases line up with TRBD1. J lost 0 bases, V lost 4 bases, and 4 bases had no gene match. Germline CDR1 and CDR2: ENHRY and SYGVKD. The CDR3 is made up of 15 amino acids. The CDR3 DNA reads TGTGCCATCAGTGGAACGACAGGGGGCTCCTACGAGCAGTACTTC. Translation gives CAISGTTGGSYEQYF.

The genes are TRBV19 and TRBJ1-2; maybe TRBD1 (5 bases). The V end lost 5 bases, the J end lost 5 bases, and 15 bases lay between the germline ends. Germline V CDR1 and CDR2: LNHDA, SQIVND (reference sequence). This CDR3 spans 14 amino acids. The CDR3 nucleotides are TGTGCCAGTAGTGTCGGGACTGACACTTATGGCTACACCTTC. Protein sequence: CASSVGTDTYGYTF.

The genes are TRBV14 and TRBJ2-3; 7 nucleotides line up with TRBD1. CDR1 is SGHDN and CDR2 is FVKESK in the germline V gene. The CDR3 length is 13 residues. The junction had 7 bases not matched to a gene; V was cut back by 4 bases and J by 9 bases. The CDR3 DNA reads as TGTGCCAGCAGCCCCAACAGGGGCCAGACGCAGTATTTT. This gives the protein CASSPNRGQTQYF.

The J gene is TRBJ1-5, the V gene TRBV12-3 or TRBV12-4; D uncertain. This CDR3 region has 12 residues. Between the trimmed V and J ends, which lost 6 bases and 5 bases, there was a span of 8 bases. The CDR3 protein is CASSLDDQPQHF. The CDR3 DNA is TGTGCCAGCAGCCTAGACGATCAGCCCCAGCATTTT.

The gene calls are TRBV12-3 or TRBV12-4 and TRBJ2-7; D might be TRBD1 or TRBD2, each matching 5 bases. V lost 7 bases and J 1 base, leaving 11 bases between the germline ends. This CDR3 is 13 amino acids long. Here the CDR3 reads CASTRGVSYEQYF. CDR3 DNA: TGTGCCAGCACAAGGGGAGTATCCTACGAGCAGTACTTC.

A few counts support this clone. This chain connects TRBV27 to TRBJ1-6; TRBD1 matches at 8 bases. Germline V gene data show CDR1 as MNHEY and CDR2 as SMNVEV (reference sequence). The CDR3 runs 16 residues. V dropped 1 base and J dropped 10; count of bases not matched to a gene: 9. CDR3 region: CASSLYPPGQASPLHF. Written as DNA, the CDR3 is TGTGCCAGCAGTTTATATCCCCCGGGACAGGCGTCACCCCTCCACTTT.

The chain's CDR3 is CSALSGNTIYF. CDR3 nucleotides: TGCAGTGCTCTCTCTGGAAACACCATATATTTT. The chain is built from TRBV20-1 and TRBJ1-3; no definite D call. Per the germline V gene, CDR1 is DFQATT and CDR2 is SNEGSKA (reference sequence). Trimming took off 5 bases at V and 0 bases at J, with 2 bases between the two ends. The CDR3 has 11 residues.

V usage is TRBV12-5 and J usage is TRBJ1-5; TRBD1 aligns across 7 bases. The CDR3 contains 13 residues. Germline trimming cut 7 bases from V and 6 bases from J; bases unmatched to any gene: 6. The germline V gene has CDR1 LGHNT and CDR2 FRNRAP. CDR3 in DNA: TGTGCTAGTGCCACGACAGGGTCTCAGCCCCAGCATTTT. This encodes CASATTGSQPQHF.

This sequence joins TRBV2 and TRBJ1-1; D is unclear. Germline V gene data show CDR1 as SNHLY and CDR2 as FYNNEI. With 4 bases removed from V and 4 bases from J, the gap between germline ends came to 13 bases. CDR3 length: 14 residues. CDR3 sequence: CASSGAVRGTEAFF. DNA of the CDR3: TGTGCCAGCAGTGGAGCTGTCCGCGGCACTGAAGCTTTCTTT.

The chain joins TRBV29-1 to TRBJ2-2; TRBD1 matches at 10 bases. Germline assignment: CDR1 SQVTM and CDR2 ANQGSEA. This CDR3 comprises 15 residues. J gave up 4 bases and V 5 bases, and 7 bases lay outside the gene matches. CDR3 amino acids: CSVMGQGQLTGELFF. CDR3 DNA sequence: TGCAGCGTTATGGGACAGGGGCAACTCACCGGGGAGCTGTTTTTT.

This chain joins TRBV7-9 and TRBJ2-7; the D is unclear. Trimming took 2 bases from V and 2 from J, leaving 16 bases between them. From germline, CDR1 is SEHNR and CDR2 FQNEAQ (reference sequence). There are 16 residues in the CDR3. Here the CDR3 DNA reads TGTGCCAGCAGCTTAAGTAGTGGGCTCCCGCCCTACGAGCAGTACTTC. This codes for CASSLSSGLPPYEQYF.

The chain couples TRBV3-1 (or the pseudogene TRBV3-2) to TRBJ2-4; the D is unclear. The CDR3 has 15 residues. Germline V gene lookup returns CDR1 LGHDT and CDR2 YNNKEL (reference sequence). The ends were cut back, 5 bases at V and 0 bases at J, with 11 bases in the middle. CDR3 DNA: TGTGCCAGCAGCGACCTTTCTTTAGCCAAAAACATTCAGTACTTC. This gives the protein CASSDLSLAKNIQYF.

The rearrangement uses TRBV24-1 and TRBJ1-2; a possible D gene is TRBD1 (5 bases). Deletions cut 4 bases from V and 4 bases from J, with 9 bases between. Germline CDR1 is KGHDR and CDR2 is SFDVKD. The CDR3 length is 13 residues. This CDR3 reads CATSETGGYGYTF. CDR3 DNA sequence: TGTGCCACCAGTGAGACCGGGGGCTATGGCTACACCTTC.

CDR3: CASSPVGGPSFSYEQYF. For the CDR3, the DNA is TGTGCCAGCAGCCCCGTGGGGGGACCCTCTTTTTCCTACGAGCAGTACTTC. The chain uses TRBV7-6 and TRBJ2-7; D perhaps matches TRBD2 (6 bases). Germline V gene lookup returns CDR1 SGHVS and CDR2 FNYEAQ. This CDR3 is built from 17 residues. V gave up 5 bases and J gave up 1 base, with 21 bases separating them. Together with reference TRBV7-6 and TRBJ2-7, the CDR3 gives the full variable domain: GAGVSQSPRYKVTKRGQDVALRCDPISGHVSLYWYRQALGQGPEFLTYFNYEAQQDKSGLPNDRFSAERPEGSISTLTIQRTEQRDSAMYRCASSPVGGPSFSYEQYFGPGTRLTVT.

The chain has TRBV28 and TRBJ2-7; D perhaps matches TRBD1 (6 bases). This CDR3 has 15 residues. Germline CDR1 reads MDHEN; CDR2 reads SYDVKM. Deletions cut 5 bases from V and 2 bases from J, with 16 bases between. CDR3 sequence reads: CASSPHTGQTYEQYV. The CDR3 bases are TGTGCCAGCAGTCCCCACACGGGACAAACCTACGAGCAGTACGTC.

The rearrangement joins TRBV3-1 (or the pseudogene TRBV3-2) to TRBJ2-3, with TRBD1 matching over 7 bases. V dropped 4 bases and J dropped 0; count of bases not matched to a gene: 7. CDR1 and CDR2 (germline): LGHDT, YNNKEL (reference sequence). This CDR3 has 16 amino acids. CDR3 nucleotide sequence: TGTGCCAGCAGCCCACAGACAGGGTCTAGCACAGATACGCAGTATTTT. This codes for CASSPQTGSSTDTQYF.

The chain combines TRBV5-8 with TRBJ1-2; no firm D call. CDR3 length: 13 residues. Germline V gene sequence: CDR1 SGHTS, CDR2 YDEGEE. The V gene lost 0 bases and the J gene lost 2 bases, with 5 bases spanning the gap. CDR3 amino acids: CASSLGVNYGYTF. DNA for the CDR3: TGTGCCAGCAGCTTGGGTGTAAACTATGGCTACACCTTC.

This clone was seen a single time. The chain employs TRBV3-1 (or the pseudogene TRBV3-2) and TRBJ1-1, with D maybe TRBD1 (5 bases). V lost 7 bases to trimming and J lost 4 bases, with 16 bases between them. The CDR3 sequence is 14 residues long. CDR1 is LGHDT and CDR2 is YNNKEL in the germline V gene (reference sequence). DNA of the CDR3: TGTGCCAGCACAGGGAGGAGTTGGAGCACTGAAGCTTTCTTT. Amino acids: CASTGRSWSTEAFF.